This is a list of T cell receptor beta chains from one sample in a study of cytomegalovirus exposure and HLA in healthy donors. Generated by immunoSEQ multiplex PCR, the TCRdb table keeps only in-frame clones and is missing some. Here the sample spans fewer than 250,000 clones, 85% being singletons. Sequenced: PBMCs. The receptors derive from a human donor in good health. CDR3s include the opening cysteine and the closing phenylalanine or tryptophan. A D gene is named only where the DNA matches it firmly.

j_call | v_call | d_call | cdr3_nt | cdr3_aa
TRBJ2-1 | TRBV25-1 | NA | TGTGCCAGCAGTGAAGCACCGGGAGTTTCTCCTGAGCAGTTCTTC | CASSEAPGVSPEQFF
TRBJ2-1 | TRBV28 | NA | TGTGCCAGTACTAGACCCGGGCCCAATGAGCAGTTCTTC | CASTRPGPNEQFF
TRBJ1-4 | TRBV5-1 | NA | TGCGCCAGCAGCTCCTTGGGGGGGGCGCGGGCAGGAAAACTGTTTTTT | CASSSLGGARAGKLFF
TRBJ1-3 | TRBV11-2 | NA | TGTGCCAGCAGCTCCACAGCTACCGGACAGTTTAGCTCTGGAAACACCATATATTTT | CASSSTATGQFSSGNTIYF
TRBJ1-2 | TRBV6-1 | TRBD1 | TGTGCCAGCAGGGACAGGGGTAGCTATGGCTACACCTTC | CASRDRGSYGYTF
TRBJ1-1 | TRBV2 | NA | TGTGCCACCCGACTGACTGGTATCCGGACTGAAGCTTTCTTT | CATRLTGIRTEAFF
TRBJ1-1 | TRBV6-1 | NA | TGTGCCAGCAGTGAGCAAGGGGGAAACACTGAAGCTTTCTTT | CASSEQGGNTEAFF
TRBJ1-2 | TRBV6-1 | TRBD1 | TGTGCCAGCAGTGAAGTACAGGGGGCTAACTATGGCTACACCTTC | CASSEVQGANYGYTF
TRBJ1-5 | TRBV15 | NA | TGTGCCACCAGCAGAGAGGCGGGCCACAATCAGCCCCAGCATTTT | CATSREAGHNQPQHF
TRBJ2-7 | TRBV7-8 | TRBD1 | TGTGCCAGCAGCGAACTTCGACAGACAGGGTTCGAGCAGTACTTC | CASSELRQTGFEQYF
TRBJ1-3 | TRBV7-9 | NA | TGTGCCAGCAGCTTCGGGGGGACCCATGGATATTTT | CASSFGGTHGYF
TRBJ1-2 | TRBV4-1 | TRBD1 | TGCGCCAGCAGCCACGTCAGGGGGCGTAACTATGGCTACACCTTC | CASSHVRGRNYGYTF
TRBJ1-5 | TRBV19 | NA | TGTGCCAGTAGTATGGAGGGTTCGAGACAGCCCCAGCATTTT | CASSMEGSRQPQHF
TRBJ1-2 | TRBV19 | NA | TGTGCCAGTAGTACTCCGGGAACAGGGATTTATGGCTACACCTTC | CASSTPGTGIYGYTF
TRBJ2-6 | TRBV5-1 | TRBD1 | TGCGCCAGCAGCCTGGGACAGGGGGAATCTGCTGGGGCCAACGTCCTGACTTTC | CASSLGQGESAGANVLTF
TRBJ2-1 | TRBV7-9 | NA | TGTGCCAGCAGCTTAGGTATTGAGCAGTTCTTC | CASSLGIEQFF